This T cell receptor beta chain was captured by sequencing in a study of shared clonotypes between healthy human individuals. Produced via immunoSEQ multiplex PCR; TCRdb's table is partial and in-frame only. Of around 2.1 million clones detected, more than 90% appear once; the ten largest clones hold roughly 0.13%. What was sequenced was naive CD4+ T cells sorted from blood. The subset denotes: CD45RA+ positively selected. The clonotype originates from a young man in good health.

Here the CDR3 DNA reads TGTGCCAGCAGTATGTGGGGCAGCTCCTACGAGCAGTACTTC. It translates to CASSMWGSSYEQYF. The V call is TRBV7-9, the J call TRBJ2-7; D is possibly TRBD1 (5 bases). This CDR3 has 14 amino acids. Germline V CDR1 and CDR2: SEHNR, FQNEAQ (reference sequence). Trimming cost V 6 bases and J 0 bases, with 12 bases left between them.